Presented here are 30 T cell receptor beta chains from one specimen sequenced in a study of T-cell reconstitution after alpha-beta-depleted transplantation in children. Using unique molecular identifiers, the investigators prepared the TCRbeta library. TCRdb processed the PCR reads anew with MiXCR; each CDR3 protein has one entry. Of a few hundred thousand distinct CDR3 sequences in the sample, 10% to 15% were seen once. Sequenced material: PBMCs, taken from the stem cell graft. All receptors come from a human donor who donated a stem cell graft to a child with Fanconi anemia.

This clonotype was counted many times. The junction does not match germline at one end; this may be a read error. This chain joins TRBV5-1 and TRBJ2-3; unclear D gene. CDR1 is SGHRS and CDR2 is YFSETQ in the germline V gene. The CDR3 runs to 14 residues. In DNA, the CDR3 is TGTGCCAGCAGCTCCCCCGGCGGTACGGATACGCAGTATTTT. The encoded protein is CASSSPGGTDTQYF.

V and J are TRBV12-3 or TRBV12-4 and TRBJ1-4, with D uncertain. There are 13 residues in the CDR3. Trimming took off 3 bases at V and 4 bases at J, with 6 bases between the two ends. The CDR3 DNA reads TGTGCCAGCAGTTTCGCGGGTAATGAAAAACTGTTTTTT. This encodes CASSFAGNEKLFF.

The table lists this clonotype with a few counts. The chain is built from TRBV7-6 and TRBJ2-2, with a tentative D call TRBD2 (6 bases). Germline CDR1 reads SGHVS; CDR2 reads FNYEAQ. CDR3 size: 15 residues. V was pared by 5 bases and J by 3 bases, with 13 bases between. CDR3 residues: CASSPWGGDTGELFF. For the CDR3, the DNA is TGTGCCAGCAGCCCCTGGGGCGGGGACACCGGGGAGCTGTTTTTT.

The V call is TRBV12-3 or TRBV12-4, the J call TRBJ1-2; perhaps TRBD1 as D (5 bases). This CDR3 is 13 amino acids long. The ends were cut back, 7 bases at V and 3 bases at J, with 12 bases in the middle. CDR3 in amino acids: CASTADSDYGYTF. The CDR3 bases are TGTGCCAGCACCGCCGACAGCGACTATGGCTACACCTTC.

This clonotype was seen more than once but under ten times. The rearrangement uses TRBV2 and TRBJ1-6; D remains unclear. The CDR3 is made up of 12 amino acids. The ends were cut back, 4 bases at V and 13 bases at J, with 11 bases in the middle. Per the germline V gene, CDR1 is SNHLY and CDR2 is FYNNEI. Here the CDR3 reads CASSGLMAPLHF. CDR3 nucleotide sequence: TGTGCCAGCAGTGGCCTGATGGCCCCCCTCCACTTT.

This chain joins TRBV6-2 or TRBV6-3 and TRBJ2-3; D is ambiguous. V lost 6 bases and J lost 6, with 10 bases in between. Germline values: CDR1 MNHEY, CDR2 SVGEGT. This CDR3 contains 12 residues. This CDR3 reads CASSYTMDTQYF. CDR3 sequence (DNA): TGTGCCAGCAGCTACACTATGGATACGCAGTATTTT.

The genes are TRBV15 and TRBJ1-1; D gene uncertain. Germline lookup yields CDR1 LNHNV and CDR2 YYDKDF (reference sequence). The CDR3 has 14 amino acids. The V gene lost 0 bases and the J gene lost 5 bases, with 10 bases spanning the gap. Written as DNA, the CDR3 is TGTGCCACCAGCAGAGATGTTCAGGCAACTGAAGCTTTCTTT. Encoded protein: CATSRDVQATEAFF. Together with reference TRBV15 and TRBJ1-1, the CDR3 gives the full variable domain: DAMVIQNPRYQVTQFGKPVTLSCSQTLNHNVMYWYQQKSSQAPKLLFHYYDKDFNNEADTPDNFQSRRPNTSFCFLDIRSPGLGDTAMYLCATSRDVQATEAFFGQGTRLTVV.

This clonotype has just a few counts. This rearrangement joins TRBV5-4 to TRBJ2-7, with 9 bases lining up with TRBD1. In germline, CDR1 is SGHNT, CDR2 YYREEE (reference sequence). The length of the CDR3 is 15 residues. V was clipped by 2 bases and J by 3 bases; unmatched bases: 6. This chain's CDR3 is CASSLFGTGLYEQYF. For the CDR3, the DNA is TGTGCCAGCAGCTTATTCGGGACAGGGCTCTACGAGCAGTACTTC.

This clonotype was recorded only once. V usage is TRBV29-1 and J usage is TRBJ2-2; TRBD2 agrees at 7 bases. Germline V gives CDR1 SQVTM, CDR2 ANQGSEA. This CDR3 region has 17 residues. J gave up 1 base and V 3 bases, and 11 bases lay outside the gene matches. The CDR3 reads CSVESSGLLGNTGELFF. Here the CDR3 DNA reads TGCAGCGTTGAGTCTAGCGGACTGCTGGGGAACACCGGGGAGCTGTTTTTT.

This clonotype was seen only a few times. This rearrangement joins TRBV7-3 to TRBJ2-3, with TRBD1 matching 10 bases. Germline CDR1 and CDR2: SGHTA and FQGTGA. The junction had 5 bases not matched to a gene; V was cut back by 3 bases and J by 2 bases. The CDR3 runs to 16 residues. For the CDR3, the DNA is TGTGCCAGCAGCTTGGCCGGACAGGGGGACACAGATACGCAGTATTTT. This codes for CASSLAGQGDTDTQYF. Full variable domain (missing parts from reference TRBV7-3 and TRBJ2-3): GAGVSQTPSNKVTEKGKYVELRCDPISGHTALYWYRQSLGQGPEFLIYFQGTGAADDSGLPNDRFFAVRPEGSVSTLKIQRTERGDSAVYLCASSLAGQGDTDTQYFGPGTRLTVL.

CDR3 protein: CSAWGHQPEAFF. The CDR3 DNA reads as TGCAGCGCCTGGGGGCACCAGCCGGAAGCTTTCTTT. The chain uses TRBV29-1 and TRBJ1-1, with a weak D call TRBD1 (6 bases). Germline V CDR1 and CDR2: SQVTM, ANQGSEA. The CDR3 sequence is 12 residues long. V dropped 7 bases and J dropped 8 bases, with 17 bases sitting between them.

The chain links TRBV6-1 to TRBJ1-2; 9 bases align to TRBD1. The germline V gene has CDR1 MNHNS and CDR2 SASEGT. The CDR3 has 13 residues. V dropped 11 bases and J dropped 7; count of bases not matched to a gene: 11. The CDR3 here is CALARGQGRGYTF. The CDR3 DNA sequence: TGTGCCCTTGCCCGGGGACAGGGACGTGGCTACACCTTC.

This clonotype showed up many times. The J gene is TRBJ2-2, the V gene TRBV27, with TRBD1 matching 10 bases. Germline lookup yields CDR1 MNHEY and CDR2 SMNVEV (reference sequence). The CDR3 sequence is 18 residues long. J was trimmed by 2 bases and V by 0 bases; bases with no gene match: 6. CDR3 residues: CASSLSGTGVPNTGELFF. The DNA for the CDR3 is TGTGCCAGCAGTTTATCCGGGACAGGGGTCCCAAACACCGGGGAGCTGTTTTTT.

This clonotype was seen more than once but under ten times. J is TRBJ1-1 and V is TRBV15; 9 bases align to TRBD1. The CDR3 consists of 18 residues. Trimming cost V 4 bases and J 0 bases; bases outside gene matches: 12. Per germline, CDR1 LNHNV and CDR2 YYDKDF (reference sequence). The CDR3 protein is CATSIPLRTGAMNTEAFF. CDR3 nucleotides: TGTGCCACCAGCATCCCGCTGCGGACAGGGGCCATGAACACTGAAGCTTTCTTT.

CDR3 sequence reads: CASSQRQGVFGNTIYF. The CDR3 DNA is TGCGCCAGCAGCCAAAGGCAGGGGGTTTTCGGAAACACCATATATTTT. This chain connects TRBV4-3 to TRBJ1-3, with TRBD1 identical over 7 bases. The CDR3 runs 16 residues. The junction had 8 bases not matched to a gene; V was cut back by 2 bases and J by 4 bases. Germline loops: CDR1 LGHNA, CDR2 YSLEER.

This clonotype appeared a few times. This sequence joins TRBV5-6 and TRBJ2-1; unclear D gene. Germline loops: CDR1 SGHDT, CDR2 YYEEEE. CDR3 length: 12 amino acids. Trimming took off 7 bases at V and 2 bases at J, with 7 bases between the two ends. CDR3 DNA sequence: TGTGCCAGCGGCAGGACCTACAATGAGCAGTTCTTC. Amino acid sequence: CASGRTYNEQFF.

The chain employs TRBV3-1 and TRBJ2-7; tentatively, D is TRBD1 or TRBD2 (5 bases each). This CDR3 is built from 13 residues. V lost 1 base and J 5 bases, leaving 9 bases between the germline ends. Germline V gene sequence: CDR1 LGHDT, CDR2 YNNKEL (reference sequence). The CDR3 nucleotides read TGTGCCAGCAGCCAAGCTAGGGACCACGAGCAGTACTTC. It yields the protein CASSQARDHEQYF.

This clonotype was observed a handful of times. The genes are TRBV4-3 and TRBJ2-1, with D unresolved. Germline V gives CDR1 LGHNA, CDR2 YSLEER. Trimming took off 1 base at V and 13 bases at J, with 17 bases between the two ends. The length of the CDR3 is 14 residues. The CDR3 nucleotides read TGCGCCAGCAGCCAAGCCCCTGGGCCAGTCGGTCAGTTCTTC. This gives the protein CASSQAPGPVGQFF.

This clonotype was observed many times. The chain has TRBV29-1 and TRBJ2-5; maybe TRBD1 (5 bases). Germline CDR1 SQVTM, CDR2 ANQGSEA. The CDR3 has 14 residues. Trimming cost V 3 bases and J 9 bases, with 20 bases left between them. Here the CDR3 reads CSVDQGGFPSAQYF. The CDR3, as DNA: TGCAGCGTTGATCAGGGCGGATTCCCTTCTGCCCAGTACTTC.

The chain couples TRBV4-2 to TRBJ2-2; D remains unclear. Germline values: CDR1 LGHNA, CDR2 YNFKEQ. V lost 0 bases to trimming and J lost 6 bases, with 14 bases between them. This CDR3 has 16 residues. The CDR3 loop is CASSQDRAVLSGELFF. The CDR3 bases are TGTGCCAGCAGCCAAGACCGCGCAGTCCTATCCGGGGAGCTGTTTTTT.

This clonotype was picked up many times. In nucleotides, the CDR3 is TGTGCCAGCAGCTTACAGGGGCAGGGCACAGATACGCAGTATTTT. Residues: CASSLQGQGTDTQYF. The chain combines TRBV6-4 with TRBJ2-3; TRBD1 matches at 7 bases. The CDR3 sequence is 15 residues long. Trimming removed 6 bases from V and 1 base from J; junction bases left unmatched: 7. The germline gives CDR1 MRHNA, CDR2 SNTAGT.

CDR3: CASAGQTSQPQHF. Here the CDR3 DNA reads TGTGCCAGCGCCGGACAGACTAGTCAGCCCCAGCATTTT. The chain carries TRBV6-1 and TRBJ1-5; D possibly corresponds to TRBD1 (6 bases). V was trimmed by 8 bases and J by 6 bases, leaving 14 bases between them. The CDR3 is made up of 13 amino acids. In germline, CDR1 is MNHNS, CDR2 SASEGT.

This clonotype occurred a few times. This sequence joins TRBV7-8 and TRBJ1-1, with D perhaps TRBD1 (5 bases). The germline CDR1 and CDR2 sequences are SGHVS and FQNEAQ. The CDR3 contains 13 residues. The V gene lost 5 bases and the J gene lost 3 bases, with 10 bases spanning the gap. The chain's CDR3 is CASSPDRHTEAFF. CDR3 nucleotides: TGTGCCAGCAGCCCTGACAGACACACTGAAGCTTTCTTT.

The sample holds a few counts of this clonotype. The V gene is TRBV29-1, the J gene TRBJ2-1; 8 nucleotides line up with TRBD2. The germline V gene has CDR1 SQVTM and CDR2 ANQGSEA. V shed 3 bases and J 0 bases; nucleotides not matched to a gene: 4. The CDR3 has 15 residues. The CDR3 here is CSVDRGGSSYNEQFF. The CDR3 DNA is TGCAGCGTTGACCGGGGGGGGAGCTCCTACAATGAGCAGTTCTTC.

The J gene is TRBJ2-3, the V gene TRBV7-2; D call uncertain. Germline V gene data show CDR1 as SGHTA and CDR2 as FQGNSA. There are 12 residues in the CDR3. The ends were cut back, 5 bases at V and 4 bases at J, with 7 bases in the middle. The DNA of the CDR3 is TGTGCCAGCAGCGTTATGTCAGATACGCAGTATTTT. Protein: CASSVMSDTQYF.

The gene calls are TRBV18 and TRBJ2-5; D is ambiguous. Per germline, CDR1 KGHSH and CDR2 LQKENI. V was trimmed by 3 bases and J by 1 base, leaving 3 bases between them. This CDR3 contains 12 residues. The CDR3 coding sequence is TGTGCCAGCTCACCGATCCAAGAGACCCAGTACTTC. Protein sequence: CASSPIQETQYF.

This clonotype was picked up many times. The CDR3 region has the DNA TGCGCCAGCAGCCCCCGGGGACGGACGAACACTGAAGCTTTCTTT. It translates to CASSPRGRTNTEAFF. The chain carries TRBV5-1 and TRBJ1-1; possibly TRBD1 for D (5 bases). The V gene lost 4 bases and the J gene lost 1 base, with 14 bases spanning the gap. Looked up from germline, CDR1 is SGHRS and CDR2 is YFSETQ. The CDR3 spans 15 residues. Combining the CDR3 with reference TRBV5-1 and TRBJ1-1 gives the whole variable domain KAGVTQTPRYLIKTRGQQVTLSCSPISGHRSVSWYQQTPGQGLQFLFEYFSETQRNKGNFPGRFSGRQFSNSRSEMNVSTLELGDSALYLCASSPRGRTNTEAFFGQGTRLTVV.

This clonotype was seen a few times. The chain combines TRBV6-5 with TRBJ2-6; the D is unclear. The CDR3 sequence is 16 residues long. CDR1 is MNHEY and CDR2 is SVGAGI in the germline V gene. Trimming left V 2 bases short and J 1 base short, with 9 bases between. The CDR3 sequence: CASSYGPTSGANVLTF. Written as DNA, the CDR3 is TGTGCCAGCAGTTACGGACCCACTTCTGGGGCCAACGTCCTGACTTTC.

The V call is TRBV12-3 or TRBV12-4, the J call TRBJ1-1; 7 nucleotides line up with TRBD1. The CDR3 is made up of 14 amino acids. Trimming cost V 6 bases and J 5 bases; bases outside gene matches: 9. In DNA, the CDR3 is TGTGCCAGCAGAGTATACAGGGGTGGAACTGAAGCTTTCTTT. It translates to CASRVYRGGTEAFF.

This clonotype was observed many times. Here the CDR3 DNA reads TGCAGCGTTCTGGACAGGAACTATGGCTACACCTTC. Residues: CSVLDRNYGYTF. The gene calls are TRBV29-1 and TRBJ1-2; 7 nucleotides agree with TRBD1. Germline assignment: CDR1 SQVTM and CDR2 ANQGSEA. V was pared by 5 bases and J by 2 bases, with 2 bases of the junction left unmatched. The CDR3 is made up of 12 amino acids.